The 27 T cell receptor beta chains in this list originate from one sample, sequenced in a study of blood T cell repertoires in COVID-19. Assay used: immunoSEQ multiplex PCR; TCRdb lists only in-frame clones, some missing. The table lists roughly 220,000 clones, more than 70% of them singletons. Sample: PBMCs or T cells enriched from blood (not recorded which). The receptors here all came from a man younger than 40 with acute COVID-19.

The CDR3 here is CASSLIPGRGGELFF. CDR3 coding DNA: TGTGCCAGCAGCTTAATTCCAGGGAGGGGCGGGGAGCTGTTTTTT. V gene TRBV7-3 combines with J gene TRBJ2-2; 7 bases are a match to TRBD2. J gave up 7 bases and V 1 base, and 6 bases lay outside the gene matches. The CDR3 covers 15 residues. Germline CDR1 is SGHTA and CDR2 is FQGTGA.

V and J are TRBV19 and TRBJ2-4; D is possibly TRBD2 (5 bases). Trimming took 3 bases from V and 0 from J, leaving 15 bases between them. Germline values: CDR1 LNHDA, CDR2 SQIVND (reference sequence). This CDR3 contains 17 residues. The CDR3 protein is CASSIPSGRKAKNIQYF. CDR3 bases: TGTGCCAGTAGTATTCCCTCGGGAAGGAAAGCCAAAAACATTCAGTACTTC.

This clone was recorded only once. This chain links TRBV6-5 with TRBJ1-6; D is uncertain. V lost 7 bases to trimming and J lost 0 bases, with 7 bases between them. Germline CDR1 is MNHEY and CDR2 is SVGAGI. This CDR3 is built from 14 residues. CDR3 bases: TGTGCCAGCACGAGGAGCTCCTATAATTCACCCCTCCACTTT. Amino acids: CASTRSSYNSPLHF.

This clone was counted a single time. The chain combines TRBV27 with TRBJ1-2; 7 nucleotides line up with TRBD1. Germline V lookup: CDR1 MNHEY, CDR2 SMNVEV (reference sequence). This CDR3 contains 14 residues. The J segment lost 3 bases and the V segment lost 3 bases, leaving 4 bases of the junction unmatched. CDR3 amino acids: CASSFQGEDYGYTF. CDR3 nucleotides: TGTGCCAGCAGTTTTCAGGGGGAGGACTATGGCTACACCTTC.

V gene TRBV11-2 combines with J gene TRBJ1-1; D perhaps matches TRBD1 (6 bases). Germline CDR1 SGHAT, CDR2 FQNNGV. V was shortened by 5 bases and J by 0 bases, with 10 bases between the two germline ends. The CDR3 runs 14 residues. CDR3: CASSTWTVNTEAFF. In DNA, the CDR3 is TGTGCCAGCAGCACTTGGACAGTGAACACTGAAGCTTTCTTT. Looking up the rest from reference TRBV11-2 and TRBJ1-1 gives the full variable domain: EAGVAQSPRYKIIEKRQSVAFWCNPISGHATLYWYQQILGQGPKLLIQFQNNGVVDDSQLPKDRFSAERLKGVDSTLKIQPAKLEDSAVYLCASSTWTVNTEAFFGQGTRLTVV.

In DNA form, the CDR3 reads TGTGCCAGCATCCCTAGCAGTCCCACCGGGGAGCTGTTTTTT. This translates into CASIPSSPTGELFF. The chain joins TRBV28 to TRBJ2-2; tentatively, D is TRBD2 (5 bases). Trimming removed 7 bases at V and 4 bases at J, with 13 bases between. Germline V gene data show CDR1 as MDHEN and CDR2 as SYDVKM. CDR3 length equals 14 residues. Full variable domain (outside the CDR3, taken from reference TRBV28 and TRBJ2-2): DVKVTQSSRYLVKRTGEKVFLECVQDMDHENMFWYRQDPGLGLRLIYFSYDVKMKEKGDIPEGYSVSREKKERFSLILESASTNQTSMYLCASIPSSPTGELFFGEGSRLTVL.

The chain uses TRBV7-2 and TRBJ2-1; the match to TRBD2 covers 12 bases. CDR3 length: 16 residues. Unmatched junction bases numbered 4, after V lost 4 bases and J lost 3 bases. Germline V gene data show CDR1 as SGHTA and CDR2 as FQGNSA. CDR3 coding DNA: TGTGCCAGCAGCTATGGACTAGCGGGGTTCTACAATGAGCAGTTCTTC. This translates into CASSYGLAGFYNEQFF. Based on the CDR3 plus reference TRBV7-2 and TRBJ2-1, the full variable domain is GAGVSQSPSNKVTEKGKDVELRCDPISGHTALYWYRQSLGQGLEFLIYFQGNSAPDKSGLPSDRFSAERTGGSVSTLTIQRTQQEDSAVYLCASSYGLAGFYNEQFFGPGTRLTVL.

V usage is TRBV15 and J usage is TRBJ2-3; the D gene is possibly TRBD2 (6 bases). The CDR3 has 17 residues. V dropped 0 bases and J dropped 2 bases, with 15 bases sitting between them. Germline V gene lookup returns CDR1 LNHNV and CDR2 YYDKDF (reference sequence). The CDR3 loop is CATSRDEGSGYTDTQYF. Written as DNA, the CDR3 is TGTGCCACCAGCAGAGATGAGGGTAGCGGCTACACAGATACGCAGTATTTT.

The chain combines TRBV5-1 with TRBJ1-2; 7 positions match TRBD1. V shed 4 bases and J 8 bases; nucleotides not matched to a gene: 14. Germline loops: CDR1 SGHRS, CDR2 YFSETQ. The CDR3 is 15 residues long. CDR3 coding DNA: TGCGCCAGCAGCCTTAATAGACAGGGCGCAGACGGCTACACCTTC. This sequence encodes CASSLNRQGADGYTF.

V usage is TRBV6-1 and J usage is TRBJ1-4; 11 bases fit TRBD1. V lost 4 bases to trimming and J lost 7 bases; unmatched junction nucleotides: 8. The CDR3 extends over 16 amino acids. Germline V lookup: CDR1 MNHNS, CDR2 SASEGT. The CDR3 region is CASSAEDRGRIEKLFF. DNA of the CDR3: TGTGCCAGCAGTGCCGAGGACAGGGGGCGAATTGAAAAACTGTTTTTT.

The rearrangement links TRBV4-2 to TRBJ1-5, with D perhaps TRBD1 (5 bases). The length of the CDR3 is 15 residues. The V end was cut by 1 base, the J end by 5 bases, with 12 bases between. From germline, CDR1 is LGHNA and CDR2 YNFKEQ. The CDR3 protein is CASSQGGQNDQPQHF. The CDR3 DNA reads as TGTGCCAGCAGCCAAGGGGGCCAGAACGATCAGCCCCAGCATTTT.

V usage is TRBV19 and J usage is TRBJ1-1, with TRBD1 as a possible D gene (6 bases). CDR3 length: 11 amino acids. CDR1 is LNHDA and CDR2 is SQIVND in the germline V gene (reference sequence). Deletions cut 3 bases from V and 8 bases from J, with 7 bases between. CDR3 in amino acids: CASSMGTEAFF. In DNA form, the CDR3 reads TGTGCCAGTAGTATGGGGACAGAAGCTTTCTTT.

Comments on this clone: At one end the junction does not follow the germline gene, possibly because of a read error. This chain uses TRBV10-3 with TRBJ1-1; D ambiguous. Germline CDR1 and CDR2: ENHRY and SYGVKD. CDR3 size: 14 residues. The CDR3 DNA follows: TGTGCCATCAGCCGGGAACCAGACGGGAGTAAGGGAATCTTT. Protein: CAISREPDGSKGIF.

The chain joins TRBV28 to TRBJ1-2; TRBD1 matches at 7 bases. The CDR3 spans 13 residues. Germline-derived CDR1 and CDR2 are MDHEN and SYDVKM. Trimming cost V 6 bases and J 7 bases; bases outside gene matches: 8. The DNA for the CDR3 is TGTGCCAGCAGCCAGACAGGGCTTAGTGGCTACACCTTC. Translating gives CASSQTGLSGYTF.

The chain carries TRBV2 and TRBJ1-1; a weak D match, TRBD1 (6 bases). CDR3 size: 12 residues. V lost 7 bases and J 11 bases, leaving 17 bases between the germline ends. Per the germline V gene, CDR1 is SNHLY and CDR2 is FYNNEI. The DNA of the CDR3 is TGTGCCAGCAATTTCCAGGGGCGGTTGGCTTTCTTT. This gives the protein CASNFQGRLAFF.

The chain is built from TRBV18 and TRBJ1-4; no reliable D call. This CDR3 has 15 residues. Per the germline V gene, CDR1 is KGHSH and CDR2 is LQKENI. V dropped 2 bases and J dropped 2 bases, with 9 bases sitting between them. CDR3 sequence reads: CASSPRPGTNEKLFF. For the CDR3, the DNA is TGTGCCAGCTCACCAAGGCCGGGGACTAATGAAAAACTGTTTTTT.

The rearrangement joins TRBV20-1 to TRBJ2-3; weak D call: TRBD1 (6 bases). This CDR3 spans 15 amino acids. Trimming left V 3 bases short and J 0 bases short, with 13 bases between. Germline assignment: CDR1 DFQATT and CDR2 SNEGSKA (reference sequence). The CDR3 nucleotides read TGCAGTGCTAGTCCCGGGACACCCAGCACAGATACGCAGTATTTT. Protein product: CSASPGTPSTDTQYF.

The rearrangement joins TRBV6-5 to TRBJ1-5, with D possibly TRBD1 on 5 matching bases. With 6 bases removed from V and 0 bases from J, the gap between germline ends came to 12 bases. This CDR3 spans 15 amino acids. Germline V gene data show CDR1 as MNHEY and CDR2 as SVGAGI. CDR3 protein: CASRGGVYSNQPQHF. CDR3 coding DNA: TGTGCCAGCAGGGGGGGGGTTTATAGCAATCAGCCCCAGCATTTT.

This clone was recorded only once. The V and J genes are TRBV5-5 and TRBJ1-4, with D perhaps TRBD1 (6 bases). The CDR3 loop spans 15 amino acids. From germline, CDR1 is SGHKS and CDR2 YYEKEE (reference sequence). V was clipped by 2 bases and J by 0 bases, with 8 bases between them. CDR3 in amino acids: CASSLRQATNEKLFF. CDR3 DNA sequence: TGTGCCAGCAGCTTACGACAGGCAACTAATGAAAAACTGTTTTTT.

The chain carries TRBV5-1 and TRBJ2-3; 8 nucleotides agree with TRBD2. Germline V gives CDR1 SGHRS, CDR2 YFSETQ. This CDR3 contains 16 residues. Trimming cost V 9 bases and J 3 bases; bases outside gene matches: 15. CDR3 DNA sequence: TGCGCCACTAGGATAGGTGGTAGCGGGGCGACAGATACGCAGTATTTT. This gives the protein CATRIGGSGATDTQYF.

V and J are TRBV19 and TRBJ2-6; 7 bases line up with TRBD2. Unmatched junction bases numbered 6, after V lost 7 bases and J lost 0 bases. CDR3 size: 16 residues. CDR1 and CDR2 from the germline V gene are LNHDA and SQIVND (reference sequence). In nucleotides, the CDR3 is TGTGCCAGTACCGCGGGGGACCTCTCTGGGGCCAACGTCCTGACTTTC. As protein: CASTAGDLSGANVLTF.

The genes are TRBV18 and TRBJ2-5; D remains unclear. Germline CDR1 KGHSH, CDR2 LQKENI. The CDR3 runs 13 residues. Trimming took 2 bases from V and 5 from J, leaving 9 bases between them. CDR3 bases: TGTGCCAGCTCACCAATATCCCGGGAGACCCAGTACTTC. Amino acids: CASSPISRETQYF.

The chain links TRBV5-1 to TRBJ1-2; possibly TRBD1 for D (6 bases). Germline V CDR1 and CDR2: SGHRS, YFSETQ. Trimming shortened V by 2 bases and J by 4 bases, and 18 bases separated the two germline ends. This CDR3 is 16 amino acids long. CDR3: CASSFPYGQGGYGYTF. In nucleotides, the CDR3 is TGCGCCAGCAGCTTTCCCTACGGGCAAGGGGGCTATGGCTACACCTTC.

The chain uses TRBV6-5 and TRBJ1-2, with TRBD1 matching 8 bases. The CDR3 sequence is 14 residues long. V was clipped by 6 bases and J by 8 bases; unmatched bases: 11. Germline V gene data show CDR1 as MNHEY and CDR2 as SVGAGI. In DNA, the CDR3 is TGTGCCAGCAGAACGGGGACAGGAAATTACGGCTACACCTTC. Protein sequence: CASRTGTGNYGYTF.

The DNA of the CDR3 is TGTGCCAGCAGCTTGTTTTCGGGCTACACCTTC. Its protein is CASSLFSGYTF. This chain connects TRBV5-6 to TRBJ1-2, with D unresolved. CDR3 length equals 11 residues. Germline-derived CDR1 and CDR2 are SGHDT and YYEEEE. The V gene lost 1 base and the J gene lost 8 bases, with 6 bases spanning the gap.

The gene calls are TRBV9 and TRBJ2-2; tentative D call: TRBD2 (7 bases). CDR3 size: 17 residues. Trimming removed 0 bases at V and 6 bases at J, with 18 bases between. CDR1 and CDR2 from the germline V gene are SGDLS and YYNGEE. As DNA, the CDR3 is TGTGCCAGCAGCGTAGCCCCGGGGGGCTACACCGCCGGGGAGCTGTTTTTT. Protein product: CASSVAPGGYTAGELFF. The full variable domain, its missing parts supplied by reference TRBV9 and TRBJ2-2, is DSGVTQTPKHLITATGQRVTLRCSPRSGDLSVYWYQQSLDQGLQFLIQYYNGEERAKGNILERFSAQQFPDLHSELNLSSLELGDSALYFCASSVAPGGYTAGELFFGEGSRLTVL.

This chain links TRBV2 with TRBJ2-2; no clear D gene. The CDR3 loop spans 14 amino acids. The germline V gene encodes CDR1 SNHLY and CDR2 FYNNEI. Between the trimmed V and J ends, which lost 7 bases and 0 bases, there was a span of 9 bases. This CDR3 is CASTSGPNTGELFF. The CDR3 region has the DNA TGTGCCAGCACTTCGGGTCCGAACACCGGGGAGCTGTTTTTT.